These 5 T cell receptor beta chains were all obtained from the same sample, sequenced in a study of read filtering for tumor transcriptome and immune sequencing. From approximately 430 ng of RNA, a library with molecular barcoded alpha/delta and beta/gamma adaptors was made. TCRdb fed the reads into MiXCR, producing one record per CDR3 protein. Seen here are over 40,000 distinct CDR3 sequences, about an eighth observed once, and the top ten hold 13% to 15%. The sequencing sample was made of a population of CD138-negative cells sorted from bone marrow. These receptor sequences come from a donor at least 40 years old with multiple myeloma.

A word on this clonotype: Only one base separates this from a far larger clonotype, so it likely reflects a read error. The chain joins TRBV11-2 to TRBJ2-1, with D maybe TRBD2 (5 bases). The germline V gene has CDR1 SGHAT and CDR2 FQNNGV. The ends were cut back, 4 bases at V and 0 bases at J, with 16 bases in the middle. This CDR3 comprises 17 residues. CDR3 sequence reads: CASSSYSAGSSYNEQFF. In nucleotides, the CDR3 is TGTGCCAGCAGCTCATACTCGGCTGGGAGCTCCTACAATGAGCAGTTCTTC.

This clonotype was seen ten or more times. This sequence joins TRBV7-8 and TRBJ2-2; 11 bases match TRBD2. Germline CDR1 is SGHVS and CDR2 is FQNEAQ. This CDR3 region has 18 residues. The V segment lost 5 bases and the J segment 0 bases; nucleotides outside the gene matches: 8. In nucleotides, the CDR3 is TGTGCCAGCAGCCGCACGGGACTAGCGGAAACGAACACCGGGGAGCTGTTTTTT. Its protein is CASSRTGLAETNTGELFF.

V gene TRBV7-9 combines with J gene TRBJ2-1, with 9 bases fitting TRBD2. V lost 2 bases, J lost 14 bases, and 7 bases stayed unmatched. The CDR3 covers 13 residues. Germline values: CDR1 SEHNR, CDR2 FQNEAQ (reference sequence). In DNA form, the CDR3 reads TGTGCCAGCAGCTTAAGAGCGGGAGGCTACGAGTTCTTC. It is translated as CASSLRAGGYEFF.

This clonotype was observed many times. This sequence joins TRBV24-1 and TRBJ2-2; 7 positions match TRBD2. There are 16 residues in the CDR3. Germline assignment: CDR1 KGHDR and CDR2 SFDVKD. Germline trimming cut 4 bases from V and 0 bases from J; bases unmatched to any gene: 4. The CDR3 coding sequence is TGTGCCACCAGTGACCCGGGACTAACGAACACCGGGGAGCTGTTTTTT. Translating gives CATSDPGLTNTGELFF.

The table lists this clonotype with many counts. The V gene is TRBV20-1, the J gene TRBJ2-1; D possibly corresponds to TRBD2 (6 bases). Germline V gene sequence: CDR1 DFQATT, CDR2 SNEGSKA (reference sequence). The CDR3 contains 12 residues. The ends were cut back, 6 bases at V and 4 bases at J, with 10 bases in the middle. CDR3 in amino acids: CSATRGYNEQFF. DNA of the CDR3: TGCAGTGCGACGCGGGGTTACAATGAGCAGTTCTTC.